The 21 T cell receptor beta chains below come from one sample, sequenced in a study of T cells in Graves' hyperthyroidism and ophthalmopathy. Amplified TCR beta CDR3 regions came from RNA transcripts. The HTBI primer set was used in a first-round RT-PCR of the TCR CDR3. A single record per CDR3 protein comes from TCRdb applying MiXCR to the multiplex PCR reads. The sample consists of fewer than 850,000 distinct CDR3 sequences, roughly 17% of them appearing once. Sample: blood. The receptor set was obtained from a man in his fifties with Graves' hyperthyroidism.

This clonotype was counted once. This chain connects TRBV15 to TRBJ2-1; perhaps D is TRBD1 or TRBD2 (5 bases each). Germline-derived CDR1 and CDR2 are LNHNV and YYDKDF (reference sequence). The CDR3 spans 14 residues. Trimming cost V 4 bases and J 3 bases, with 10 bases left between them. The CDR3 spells CATSKWDGYNEQFF. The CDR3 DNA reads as TGTGCCACCAGCAAATGGGACGGCTACAATGAGCAGTTCTTC.

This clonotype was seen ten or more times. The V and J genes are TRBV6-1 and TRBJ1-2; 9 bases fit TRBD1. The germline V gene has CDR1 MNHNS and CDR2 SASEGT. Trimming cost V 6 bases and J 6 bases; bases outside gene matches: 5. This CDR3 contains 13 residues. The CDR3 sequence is CASSTGGGDGYTF. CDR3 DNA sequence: TGTGCCAGCAGCACAGGGGGCGGTGATGGCTACACCTTC.

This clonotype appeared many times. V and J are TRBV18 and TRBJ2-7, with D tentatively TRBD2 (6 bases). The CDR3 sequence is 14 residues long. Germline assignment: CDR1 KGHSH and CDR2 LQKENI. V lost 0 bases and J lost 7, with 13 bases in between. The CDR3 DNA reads TGTGCCAGCTCACCACCGACTAGTGGAGGGGAGCAGTACTTC. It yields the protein CASSPPTSGGEQYF.

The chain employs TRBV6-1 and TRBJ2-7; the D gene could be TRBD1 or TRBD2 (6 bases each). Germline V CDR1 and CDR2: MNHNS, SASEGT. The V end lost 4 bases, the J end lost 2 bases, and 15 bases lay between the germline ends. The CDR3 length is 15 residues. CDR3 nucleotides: TGTGCCAGCAGTGTAAGGAGGGGGTCTCCCTACGAGCAGTACTTC. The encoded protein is CASSVRRGSPYEQYF.

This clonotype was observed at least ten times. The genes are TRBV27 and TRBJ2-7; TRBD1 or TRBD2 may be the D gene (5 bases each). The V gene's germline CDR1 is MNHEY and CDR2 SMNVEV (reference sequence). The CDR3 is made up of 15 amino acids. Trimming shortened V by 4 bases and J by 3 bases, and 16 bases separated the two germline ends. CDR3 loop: CASSSKGPSFYEQYF. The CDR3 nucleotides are TGTGCCAGCAGTTCCAAGGGACCTTCCTTCTACGAGCAGTACTTC.

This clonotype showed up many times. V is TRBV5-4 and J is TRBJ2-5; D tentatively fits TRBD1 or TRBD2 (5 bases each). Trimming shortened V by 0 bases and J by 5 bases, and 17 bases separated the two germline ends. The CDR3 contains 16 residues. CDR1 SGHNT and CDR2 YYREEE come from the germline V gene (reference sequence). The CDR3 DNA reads TGTGCCAGCAGCTTGGCGGGACGGTCATCGGGGGAGACCCAGTACTTC. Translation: CASSLAGRSSGETQYF.

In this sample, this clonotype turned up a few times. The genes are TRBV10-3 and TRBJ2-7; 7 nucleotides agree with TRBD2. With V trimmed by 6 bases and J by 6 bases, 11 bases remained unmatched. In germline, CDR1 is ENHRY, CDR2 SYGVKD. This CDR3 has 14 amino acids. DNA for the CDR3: TGTGCCATCAGCAATATCGAATGGGGGGGCGAGCAGTACTTC. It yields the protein CAISNIEWGGEQYF.

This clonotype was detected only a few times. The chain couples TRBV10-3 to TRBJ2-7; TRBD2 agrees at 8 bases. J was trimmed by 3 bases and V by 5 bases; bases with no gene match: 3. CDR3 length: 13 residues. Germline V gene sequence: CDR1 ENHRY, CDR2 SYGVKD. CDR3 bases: TGTGCCATCAGTCCGACTAGCGACTACGAGCAGTACTTC. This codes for CAISPTSDYEQYF.

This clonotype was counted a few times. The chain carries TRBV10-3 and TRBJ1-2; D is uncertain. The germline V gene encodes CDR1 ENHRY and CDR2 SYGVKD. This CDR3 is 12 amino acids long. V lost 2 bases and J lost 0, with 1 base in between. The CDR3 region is CAISEPNYGYTF. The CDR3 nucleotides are TGTGCCATCAGTGAGCCTAACTATGGCTACACCTTC.

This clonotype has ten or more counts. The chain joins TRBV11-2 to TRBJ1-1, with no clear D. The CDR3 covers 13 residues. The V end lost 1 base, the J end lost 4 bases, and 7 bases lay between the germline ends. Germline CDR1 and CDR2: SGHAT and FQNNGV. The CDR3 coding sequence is TGTGCCAGCAGCTTAGTTGCCGGCACTGAAGCTTTCTTT. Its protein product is CASSLVAGTEAFF. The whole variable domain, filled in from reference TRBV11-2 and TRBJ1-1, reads EAGVAQSPRYKIIEKRQSVAFWCNPISGHATLYWYQQILGQGPKLLIQFQNNGVVDDSQLPKDRFSAERLKGVDSTLKIQPAKLEDSAVYLCASSLVAGTEAFFGQGTRLTVV.

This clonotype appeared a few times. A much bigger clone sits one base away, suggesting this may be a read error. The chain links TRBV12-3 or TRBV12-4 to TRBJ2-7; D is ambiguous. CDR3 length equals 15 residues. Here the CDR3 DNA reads TGTGTCAGCAGTTCCTCTGGAGTGCGTAACTACGAGCAGTACTTC. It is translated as CVSSSSGVRNYEQYF.

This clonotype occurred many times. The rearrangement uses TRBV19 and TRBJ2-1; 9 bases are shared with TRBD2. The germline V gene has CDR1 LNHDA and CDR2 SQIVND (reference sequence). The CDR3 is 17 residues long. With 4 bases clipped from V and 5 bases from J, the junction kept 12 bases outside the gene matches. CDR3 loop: CASSRKPGLAHNNEQFF. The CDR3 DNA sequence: TGTGCCAGTAGTAGAAAACCGGGACTAGCCCATAACAATGAGCAGTTCTTC.

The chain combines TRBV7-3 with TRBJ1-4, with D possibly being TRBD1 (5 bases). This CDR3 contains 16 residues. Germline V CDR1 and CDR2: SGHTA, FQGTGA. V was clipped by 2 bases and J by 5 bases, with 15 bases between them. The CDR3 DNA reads TGTGCCAGCAGCTTAGCGCCACGGGGGAGAAATGAAAAACTGTTTTTT. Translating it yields CASSLAPRGRNEKLFF.

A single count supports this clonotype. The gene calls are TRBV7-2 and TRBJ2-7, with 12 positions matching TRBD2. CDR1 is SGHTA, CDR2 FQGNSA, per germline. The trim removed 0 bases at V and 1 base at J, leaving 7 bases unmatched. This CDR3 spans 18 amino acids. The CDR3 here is CASSLALGTSGFSYEQYF. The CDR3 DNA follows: TGTGCCAGCAGCTTAGCGCTTGGGACTAGCGGGTTTTCCTACGAGCAGTACTTC.

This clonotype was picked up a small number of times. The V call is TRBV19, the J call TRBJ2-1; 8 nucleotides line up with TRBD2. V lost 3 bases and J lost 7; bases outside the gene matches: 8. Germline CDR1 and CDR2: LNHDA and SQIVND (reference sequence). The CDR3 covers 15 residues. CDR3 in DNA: TGTGCCAGTAGTATCTGGAGCGGGAGTCAGAATGAGCAGTTCTTC. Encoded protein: CASSIWSGSQNEQFF.

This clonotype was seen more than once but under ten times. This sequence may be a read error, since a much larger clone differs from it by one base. CDR3 loop: CAISESVWTAQYEQYF. In nucleotides, the CDR3 is TGTGCCATCAGTGAGTCCGTTTGGACAGCACAATACGAGCAGTACTTC. The V and J genes are TRBV10-3 and TRBJ2-7; tentative D call: TRBD1 (6 bases). The CDR3 sequence is 16 residues long. Germline V gives CDR1 ENHRY, CDR2 SYGVKD. V gave up 0 bases and J gave up 4 bases, with 16 bases separating them.

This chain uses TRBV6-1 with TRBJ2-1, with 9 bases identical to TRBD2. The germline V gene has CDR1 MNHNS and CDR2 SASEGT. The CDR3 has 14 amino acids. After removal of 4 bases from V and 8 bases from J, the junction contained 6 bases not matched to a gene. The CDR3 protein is CASSGAGGPYEQFF. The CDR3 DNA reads TGTGCCAGCAGTGGGGCGGGAGGGCCCTATGAGCAGTTCTTC.

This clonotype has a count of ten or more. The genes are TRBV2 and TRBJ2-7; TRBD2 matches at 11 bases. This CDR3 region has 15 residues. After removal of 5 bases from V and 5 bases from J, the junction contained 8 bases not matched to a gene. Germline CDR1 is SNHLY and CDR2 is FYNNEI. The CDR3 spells CASSYSGTSGDEQYF. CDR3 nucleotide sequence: TGTGCCAGCAGTTATTCCGGGACTAGCGGAGACGAGCAGTACTTC.

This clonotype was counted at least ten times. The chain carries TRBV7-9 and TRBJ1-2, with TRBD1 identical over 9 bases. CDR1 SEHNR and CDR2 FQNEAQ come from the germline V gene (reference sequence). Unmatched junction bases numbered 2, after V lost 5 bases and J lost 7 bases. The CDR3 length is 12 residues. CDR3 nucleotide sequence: TGTGCCAGCAGCCAGGGACAGGGTGGCTACACCTTC. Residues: CASSQGQGGYTF.

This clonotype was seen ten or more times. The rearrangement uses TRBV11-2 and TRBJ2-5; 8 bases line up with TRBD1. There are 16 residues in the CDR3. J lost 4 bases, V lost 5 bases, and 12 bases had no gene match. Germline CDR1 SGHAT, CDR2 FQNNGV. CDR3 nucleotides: TGTGCCAGCAGCACCCAGCCAGGACAGGGAGGAGAGACCCAGTACTTC. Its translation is CASSTQPGQGGETQYF.

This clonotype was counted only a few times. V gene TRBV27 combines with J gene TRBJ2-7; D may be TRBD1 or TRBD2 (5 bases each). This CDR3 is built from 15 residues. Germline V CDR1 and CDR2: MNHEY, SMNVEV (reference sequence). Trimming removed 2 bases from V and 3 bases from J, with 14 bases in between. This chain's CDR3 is CASSLRDGAYYEQYF. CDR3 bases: TGTGCCAGCAGTTTAAGGGACGGCGCTTACTACGAGCAGTACTTC.